The 20 T cell receptor beta chains reported below all come from one sample, sequenced in a study of blood T cell repertoires in COVID-19. Method: immunoSEQ multiplex PCR; TCRdb's copy keeps in-frame clones and lacks some. The sample includes over 250,000 clones, approximately 78% of them seen just once. Sample: PBMCs or T cells enriched from blood (not recorded which). These receptors originate from a man in his forties who had been exposed to COVID-19.

This sequence joins TRBV4-2 and TRBJ2-3; D gene ambiguous. The CDR3 has 16 amino acids. Trimming removed 5 bases at V and 0 bases at J, with 15 bases between. The V gene's germline CDR1 is LGHNA and CDR2 YNFKEQ. The CDR3 region is CASSMWYSGSTDTQYF. Written as DNA, the CDR3 is TGTGCCAGCAGCATGTGGTACTCAGGCAGCACAGATACGCAGTATTTT.

CDR3 nucleotide sequence: TGCGCCAGCAGCTTTTCCCTCACCTCGGGGAGCTCCTACGAGCAGTACTTC. Translating it yields CASSFSLTSGSSYEQYF. This chain joins TRBV5-1 and TRBJ2-7; D possibly corresponds to TRBD2 (5 bases). The CDR3 consists of 17 residues. Per germline, CDR1 SGHRS and CDR2 YFSETQ. Trimming removed 2 bases at V and 0 bases at J, with 18 bases between. Complete variable domain (other parts from reference TRBV5-1 and TRBJ2-7): KAGVTQTPRYLIKTRGQQVTLSCSPISGHRSVSWYQQTPGQGLQFLFEYFSETQRNKGNFPGRFSGRQFSNSRSEMNVSTLELGDSALYLCASSFSLTSGSSYEQYFGPGTRLTVT.

The chain is built from TRBV5-1 and TRBJ2-3; D call uncertain. This CDR3 spans 13 amino acids. Germline assignment: CDR1 SGHRS and CDR2 YFSETQ. Trimming stripped 0 bases from V and 3 bases from J, with 5 bases between. The CDR3 coding sequence is TGCGCCAGCAGCTTGGGGCCTACAGATACGCAGTATTTT. Translation gives CASSLGPTDTQYF.

J is TRBJ2-1 and V is TRBV7-3, with TRBD1 as a possible D gene (5 bases). CDR3 size: 16 residues. Trimming shortened V by 4 bases and J by 1 base, and 14 bases separated the two germline ends. In germline, CDR1 is SGHTA, CDR2 FQGTGA. CDR3 residues: CASSSSTASSYNEQFF. In DNA, the CDR3 is TGTGCCAGCAGCTCATCGACAGCGTCTTCCTACAATGAGCAGTTCTTC.

There are a few counts of this clone. CDR3 sequence: CASSRKAGPISSYEQYF. The CDR3 nucleotides are TGTGCCAGCAGTCGAAAAGCGGGACCGATCAGCTCCTACGAGCAGTACTTC. The chain recombines TRBV6-6 with TRBJ2-7, with 7 bases fitting TRBD2. V gave up 5 bases and J gave up 0 bases; unmatched junction bases: 13. Germline V gene lookup returns CDR1 MNHNY and CDR2 SVGAGI (reference sequence). The CDR3 is 17 amino acids.

The J gene is TRBJ1-1, the V gene TRBV7-3; TRBD1 might be the D (5 bases). CDR3 length: 19 residues. V lost 5 bases to trimming and J lost 1 base, with 26 bases between them. Per the germline V gene, CDR1 is SGHTA and CDR2 is FQGTGA. CDR3 nucleotides: TGTGCCAGCAGCCCTCATTTCCTAAAGACAGTTGGAACGAACACTGAAGCTTTCTTT. It codes for CASSPHFLKTVGTNTEAFF.

The rearrangement joins TRBV6-1 to TRBJ2-5, with D tentatively TRBD1 (6 bases). Germline CDR1 MNHNS, CDR2 SASEGT. The V end was cut by 1 base, the J end by 6 bases, with 21 bases between. The CDR3 sequence is 17 residues long. This CDR3 is CASSEVVSSGESKTQYF. CDR3 nucleotides: TGTGCCAGCAGTGAAGTAGTTTCGTCAGGGGAGTCTAAGACCCAGTACTTC.

J is TRBJ2-7 and V is TRBV5-4; D is possibly TRBD1 (5 bases). The CDR3 is 14 amino acids. Trimming removed 4 bases at V and 5 bases at J, with 16 bases between. Germline V CDR1 and CDR2: SGHNT, YYREEE (reference sequence). In DNA form, the CDR3 reads TGTGCCAGCAGCCTCGAGGTAGGGGCGAACGAGCAGTACTTC. This translates into CASSLEVGANEQYF. The whole variable domain, filled in from reference TRBV5-4 and TRBJ2-7, reads ETGVTQSPTHLIKTRGQQVTLRCSSQSGHNTVSWYQQALGQGPQFIFQYYREEENGRGNFPPRFSGLQFPNYSSELNVNALELDDSALYLCASSLEVGANEQYFGPGTRLTVT.

This clone was recorded only once. The rearrangement uses TRBV6-5 and TRBJ1-5; TRBD1 agrees at 8 bases. This CDR3 is 16 amino acids long. Germline values: CDR1 MNHEY, CDR2 SVGAGI. The trim removed 4 bases at V and 6 bases at J, leaving 11 bases unmatched. The CDR3 coding sequence is TGTGCCAGCAGTTTTCTCCGGACAGGGAGTGGTCAGCCCCAGCATTTT. Translation: CASSFLRTGSGQPQHF.

The chain has TRBV5-6 and TRBJ2-3; D is undetermined. Trimming removed 0 bases from V and 0 bases from J, with 8 bases in between. The CDR3 covers 15 residues. Germline lookup yields CDR1 SGHDT and CDR2 YYEEEE. CDR3 in DNA: TGTGCCAGCAGCTTGGGGCAATCTAGCACAGATACGCAGTATTTT. Translating it yields CASSLGQSSTDTQYF.

The chain joins TRBV30 to TRBJ1-4; D perhaps matches TRBD1 (5 bases). The CDR3 length is 13 residues. Trimming shortened V by 2 bases and J by 10 bases, and 14 bases separated the two germline ends. CDR1 is GTSNPN and CDR2 is SVGIG in the germline V gene (reference sequence). The CDR3 here is CAWSTGGERKLFF. The DNA of the CDR3 is TGTGCCTGGAGTACCGGGGGGGAGCGAAAACTGTTTTTT.

The chain is built from TRBV14 and TRBJ2-7, with 13 nucleotides matching TRBD2. The CDR3 spans 15 residues. From germline, CDR1 is SGHDN and CDR2 FVKESK. The V segment lost 3 bases and the J segment 4 bases; nucleotides outside the gene matches: 3. CDR3 DNA: TGTGCCAGCAGCCAGCCGGGACTAGCGGGGTACGAGCAGTACTTC. Translated, it gives CASSQPGLAGYEQYF.

J is TRBJ2-7 and V is TRBV11-2; TRBD1 matches 9 bases. V lost 1 base, J lost 4 bases, and 11 bases stayed unmatched. Germline V gene sequence: CDR1 SGHAT, CDR2 FQNNGV. This CDR3 has 17 residues. The CDR3 DNA reads as TGTGCCAGCAGCTTAGGGGGTACCGGGACAGGGTCTTACGAGCAGTACTTC. Amino acids: CASSLGGTGTGSYEQYF.

The V gene is TRBV12-1, the J gene TRBJ1-5; the table's D call, TRBD1, has no DNA check behind it. TRBV12-1 is classified as a pseudogene. The CDR3 sequence is 19 residues long. The CDR3 bases are TGTGCCAGCAGACCCCAACCCGGGGGGGACAGGGTTCGTAATCAGCCCCAGCATTTT. Its protein product is CASRPQPGGDRVRNQPQHF.

The genes are TRBV7-9 and TRBJ2-2, with 7 nucleotides matching TRBD2. CDR3 length equals 16 residues. CDR1 is SEHNR, CDR2 FQNEAQ, per germline (reference sequence). V was pared by 3 bases and J by 7 bases, with 11 bases of the junction left unmatched. CDR3 loop: CASSLGGPREGGELFF. CDR3 bases: TGTGCCAGCAGCTTGGGAGGGCCACGAGAAGGCGGGGAGCTGTTTTTT. Filled out from reference TRBV7-9 and TRBJ2-2, the complete variable domain reads DTGVSQNPRHKITKRGQNVTFRCDPISEHNRLYWYRQTLGQGPEFLTYFQNEAQLEKSRLLSDRFSAERPKGSFSTLEIQRTEQGDSAMYLCASSLGGPREGGELFFGEGSRLTVL.

This clone was detected once. The chain links TRBV30 to TRBJ1-2; 9 nucleotides match TRBD1. Germline-derived CDR1 and CDR2 are GTSNPN and SVGIG (reference sequence). The CDR3 sequence is 16 residues long. V was pared by 1 base and J by 8 bases, with 14 bases of the junction left unmatched. For the CDR3, the DNA is TGTGCCTGGAGTGGCCCCCTGGGACAGGGTTTTTACGGCTACACCTTC. It is translated as CAWSGPLGQGFYGYTF.

This chain joins TRBV27 and TRBJ2-7; D not certain. Germline V gene data show CDR1 as MNHEY and CDR2 as SMNVEV (reference sequence). The CDR3 is 16 amino acids. V lost 3 bases and J 0 bases, leaving 15 bases between the germline ends. CDR3: CASSFGGSPPSYEQYF. The DNA of the CDR3 is TGTGCCAGCAGTTTTGGTGGCTCGCCCCCCTCCTACGAGCAGTACTTC.

V is TRBV24-1 and J is TRBJ2-3, with D maybe TRBD2 (6 bases). This CDR3 spans 18 amino acids. Germline V lookup: CDR1 KGHDR, CDR2 SFDVKD. V lost 5 bases, J lost 5 bases, and 25 bases lay in between. CDR3 sequence (DNA): TGTGCCACCAGTGGCCCGGGGACGGCGGGAAAGCTGTTAGATACGCAGTATTTT. Encoded protein: CATSGPGTAGKLLDTQYF.

V and J are TRBV29-1 and TRBJ1-2; the match to TRBD1 covers 7 bases. Germline V lookup: CDR1 SQVTM, CDR2 ANQGSEA. V lost 2 bases, J lost 7 bases, and 7 bases stayed unmatched. The length of the CDR3 is 13 residues. The chain's CDR3 is CSVEKVQGGGYTF. The CDR3 DNA is TGCAGCGTTGAAAAGGTCCAGGGGGGTGGCTACACCTTC.

This clone was observed once. This chain links TRBV11-3 with TRBJ2-1; 10 positions match TRBD2. This CDR3 spans 16 amino acids. Germline CDR1 reads SGHNT; CDR2 reads YENEEA. The junction had 10 bases not matched to a gene; V was cut back by 4 bases and J by 7 bases. The CDR3: CASSSAASGRRNEQFF. CDR3 DNA sequence: TGTGCCAGCAGCTCCGCCGCTAGCGGGAGACGGAATGAGCAGTTCTTC.